Shown below are 13 T cell receptor beta chains from a single sample sequenced in a study of T-cell reconstitution after alpha-beta-depleted transplantation in children. Preparation of the TCRbeta library used unique molecular identifiers. TCRdb redid the calling of the PCR reads with MiXCR, one entry per CDR3 protein. The data hold 900,000 or so distinct CDR3 sequences, with approximately 15% observed a single time. The sequencing used PBMCs, mostly from graft donor cells, collected 360 days after TCRalphabeta/CD19-depleted stem cell transplant. These receptors originate from a male patient under 18 who had a stem cell transplant for acute lymphoblastic leukemia, so the T cells may come from the graft donor.

This clonotype was counted between two and nine times. This sequence joins TRBV12-3 or TRBV12-4 and TRBJ2-1, with D perhaps matching TRBD2 (6 bases). Trimming removed 2 bases from V and 6 bases from J, with 11 bases in between. The CDR3 loop spans 14 amino acids. CDR3 sequence: CASSLMEGSNEQFF. In nucleotides, the CDR3 is TGTGCCAGCAGTTTAATGGAGGGGAGCAATGAGCAGTTCTTC.

This clonotype has only a few counts. V usage is TRBV12-3 or TRBV12-4 and J usage is TRBJ2-2; tentative D call: TRBD2 (5 bases). The V end lost 7 bases, the J end lost 2 bases, and 17 bases lay between the germline ends. CDR3 length: 16 amino acids. CDR3 DNA sequence: TGTGCCAGCACCTCGCATGGGGAGTCAAACACCGGGGAGCTGTTTTTT. As protein: CASTSHGESNTGELFF.

J is TRBJ2-7 and V is TRBV24-1; D might be TRBD2 (6 bases). Per the germline V gene, CDR1 is KGHDR and CDR2 is SFDVKD. This CDR3 region has 15 residues. V dropped 0 bases and J dropped 3 bases, with 11 bases sitting between them. The CDR3 reads CATSDLIAGIYEQYF. CDR3 coding DNA: TGTGCCACCAGTGATTTGATTGCGGGGATCTACGAGCAGTACTTC.

The chain carries TRBV28 and TRBJ1-5, with D maybe TRBD1 (5 bases). V was pared by 4 bases and J by 7 bases, with 17 bases between. The CDR3 contains 15 residues. Per the germline V gene, CDR1 is MDHEN and CDR2 is SYDVKM. CDR3 in DNA: TGTGCCAGCAGTTCAGACAGTGCGGGTCGGCAGCCCCAGCATTTT. It yields the protein CASSSDSAGRQPQHF.

The rearrangement links TRBV12-3 or TRBV12-4 to TRBJ2-7; tentatively, D is TRBD1 (6 bases). V was cut by 3 bases and J by 6 bases, with 9 bases left in between. The CDR3 contains 12 residues. The CDR3 bases are TGTGCCAGCAGTTTTTGGGGGCTCGAGCAGTACTTC. Amino acid sequence: CASSFWGLEQYF.

This clonotype occurred once. The CDR3 spells CATSRDSGSGEQYF. In nucleotides, the CDR3 is TGTGCCACCAGCAGAGACTCAGGGTCAGGCGAGCAGTACTTC. The chain carries TRBV15 and TRBJ2-7, with D perhaps TRBD1 (5 bases). CDR1 LNHNV and CDR2 YYDKDF come from the germline V gene (reference sequence). The CDR3 spans 14 residues. V shed 0 bases and J shed 6 bases, with 12 bases lying between them.

A few counts support this clonotype. The V and J genes are TRBV4-1 and TRBJ1-2; possible D gene TRBD1, 5 bases. V lost 6 bases and J 3 bases, leaving 17 bases between the germline ends. In germline, CDR1 is MGHRA, CDR2 YSYEKL. CDR3 length equals 15 residues. The CDR3 region has the DNA TGCGCCAGCAGGACCCCAGGGACGACTCACTATGGCTACACCTTC. This codes for CASRTPGTTHYGYTF.

The chain is built from TRBV4-1 and TRBJ1-2; weak D call: TRBD1 (6 bases). The germline gives CDR1 MGHRA, CDR2 YSYEKL. The CDR3 covers 16 residues. V lost 0 bases and J 4 bases, leaving 15 bases between the germline ends. The DNA of the CDR3 is TGCGCCAGCAGCCAAGATCAGGGGCGATCAATCTATGGCTACACCTTC. Translating gives CASSQDQGRSIYGYTF.

The genes are TRBV7-9 and TRBJ2-7, with D perhaps matching TRBD1 (5 bases). The CDR3 has 14 residues. V lost 3 bases, J lost 2 bases, and 11 bases lay in between. Germline loops: CDR1 SEHNR, CDR2 FQNEAQ (reference sequence). Here the CDR3 reads CASSFPDRTYEQYF. The DNA for the CDR3 is TGTGCCAGCAGCTTCCCCGACAGAACCTACGAGCAGTACTTC.

The chain joins TRBV4-1 to TRBJ2-7; D is perhaps TRBD1 (6 bases). The CDR3 runs to 16 residues. Trimming cost V 4 bases and J 3 bases, with 19 bases left between them. Germline CDR1 reads MGHRA; CDR2 reads YSYEKL. Written as DNA, the CDR3 is TGCGCCAGCAGCCTCACCCAGTGGGGGACACTCTACGAGCAGTACTTC. Protein sequence: CASSLTQWGTLYEQYF.

This clonotype came up many times. This CDR3 is CATSRQEFGANVLTF. The CDR3 DNA reads TGTGCCACCAGTCGACAGGAATTTGGGGCCAACGTCCTGACTTTC. The chain joins TRBV24-1 to TRBJ2-6, with D possibly TRBD1 on 6 matching bases. Germline values: CDR1 KGHDR, CDR2 SFDVKD. V shed 6 bases and J shed 3 bases, with 11 bases lying between them. The CDR3 is 15 residues long.

CDR3 nucleotide sequence: TGTGCCAGCAGCGTAGTCTCGAGGGCGAACTATGGCTACACCTTC. Its translation is CASSVVSRANYGYTF. J is TRBJ1-2 and V is TRBV9; D remains ambiguous. In germline, CDR1 is SGDLS, CDR2 YYNGEE. Deletions cut 0 bases from V and 2 bases from J, with 11 bases between. The CDR3 totals 15 residues.

A few counts support this clonotype. The chain links TRBV3-1 to TRBJ2-1; possibly TRBD1 for D (6 bases). CDR3 size: 13 residues. Germline V gene sequence: CDR1 LGHDT, CDR2 YNNKEL (reference sequence). V gave up 4 bases and J gave up 9 bases, with 13 bases separating them. In nucleotides, the CDR3 is TGTGCCAGCAGCCGGTCAGGGGCGGCTGAGCAGTTCTTC. This codes for CASSRSGAAEQFF.